This T cell receptor (beta chain) was recorded in a study of control samples from healthy donors and cancer patients. This clone was observed once. The method was immunoSEQ multiplex PCR; TCRdb's version includes in-frame clones alone and lacks a portion of them. Found here are some 100,000 clones, about 89% of them singletons; the top ten hold roughly 15%. The receptor was derived from a woman between 45 and 60 years old in good health. Material for sequencing was blood.

Here the CDR3 reads CASSEAYFSRRGYEQYF. Here the CDR3 DNA reads TGTGCCAGCAGTGAAGCATATTTTTCACGCAGGGGATACGAGCAGTACTTC. This chain connects TRBV2 to TRBJ2-7; TRBD1 is a possible D gene (6 bases). The CDR3 is 17 amino acids. Germline V gene lookup returns CDR1 SNHLY and CDR2 FYNNEI. V shed 0 bases and J shed 4 bases, with 19 bases lying between them.